This T cell receptor beta chain came from a study of blood T cell repertoires in COVID-19. This clone was counted once. The method was immunoSEQ multiplex PCR; TCRdb's version includes in-frame clones alone and lacks a portion of them. This sample has tens of thousands of clones, with around nine tenths found just once. This CDR3 contains 11 residues. J was trimmed by 5 bases and V by 8 bases; bases with no gene match: 1. This clonotype was obtained from a man in his 60s with acute or convalescent COVID-19. The J gene is TRBJ1-2, the V gene TRBV12-3 or TRBV12-4, with 8 bases that match TRBD1. The sample consisted of peripheral blood. The CDR3 loop reads CASGQGYGYTF. The CDR3 nucleotides read TGTGCCAGCGGACAGGGTTATGGCTACACCTTC.